This record concerns one TCR beta chain sequence. In the authors' workflow: Quantification of nucleated cells was approximated via reference gene primer amplification. Using immunoSEQ multiplex PCR, the repertoire was profiled, and TCRdb retains in-frame clones only, with some absent. That table furnishes V, J and clone size, whereas the DNA furnished D and trimming. Of about 220,000 clones detected, approximately 77% appear once; the ten largest clones hold 3% to 4%. This sample stems from a study of blood T cell repertoires in COVID-19. Turning to the study itself: Sites across the United States, Italy and Spain contributed samples from acute and convalescent COVID-19. PBMCs, B-cell-depleted T cells, or T cells provided the cDNA or gDNA that made up the material.

In germline, CDR1 is MGHRA, CDR2 YSYEKL. After removal of 0 bases from V and 2 bases from J, the junction contained 4 bases not matched to a gene. The CDR3 spans 16 residues. The receptor's source is a woman older than 75 with acute or convalescent COVID-19. The genes are TRBV4-1 and TRBJ1-5, with 7 bases that match TRBD1. Input material: peripheral blood. The CDR3 sequence: CASSQDSTGGNQPQHF. The CDR3 bases are TGCGCCAGCAGCCAAGATTCAACAGGGGGCAATCAGCCCCAGCATTTT.